This T cell receptor (beta chain) was documented in a study of radiation and T cells in renal cell carcinoma. This CDR3 region has 13 residues. The germline V and J ends were trimmed by 4 bases and 2 bases, with 8 bases remaining between them. From germline, CDR1 is SQVTM and CDR2 ANQGSEA. Regarding time point: blood 4 weeks post-SBRT, at nephrectomy. Treatment meaning: 15 Gy SBRT to primary tumor, nephrectomy 4 weeks later. Profiled with immunoSEQ multiplex PCR; TCRdb holds only in-frame clones, not every one. The sample contains roughly 64,000 clones, around three quarters of which appear only once.

Material: blood, obtained from a patient whose treatment included radiotherapy and nephrectomy. The source of this sequence is a man in his 60s with renal cell carcinoma. The chain has TRBV29-1 and TRBJ2-2; weak D call: TRBD1 (5 bases). The CDR3 region is CSVGQSNTGELFF. CDR3 coding DNA: TGCAGCGTTGGACAGAGCAACACCGGGGAGCTGTTTTTT.